This TCR beta chain is drawn from a study of blood T cell repertoires in COVID-19. Across the whole study: PBMCs, B-cell-depleted T cells, or T cells were the source of the cDNA or gDNA that made up the material.

As originally analysed: Estimates of nucleated cell counts were drawn from the amplification of reference gene primers. The method was immunoSEQ multiplex PCR; TCRdb's version includes in-frame clones alone and lacks a portion of them. Clone size and the V and J calls come from that table; the DNA yielded D and trimming. The profile shows approximately 290,000 clones, roughly four fifths of them singletons. Seattle's cohort entered during active infection and was followed longitudinally. This CDR3 contains 9 residues. This clonotype was sampled from a person aged 70 to 80 with COVID-19, enrolled during active disease. Material for sequencing was peripheral blood. V and J are TRBV21-1 and TRBJ1-4; the D segment call TRBD1 is taken from the table without a DNA check. TRBV21-1 is listed as a pseudogene. This CDR3 is CASSPILFF. Here the CDR3 DNA reads TGTGCCAGCAGCCCAATCCTGTTTTTT.